The TCR beta chain under discussion was sequenced for a study of blood T cell repertoires in COVID-19. Generated by immunoSEQ multiplex PCR, the TCRdb table keeps only in-frame clones and is missing some. Of hundreds of thousands of clones listed, around 88% were seen once; the top ten hold roughly 10%. V lost 2 bases and J lost 9; bases outside the gene matches: 16. Per germline, CDR1 SGHVT and CDR2 SQSDAQ. The CDR3 is 17 residues long. This sequence was found in a man aged 35 to 55 who had recovered from COVID-19. The sequenced sample consisted of PBMCs or T cells enriched from blood (not recorded which). This chain joins TRBV7-4 and TRBJ2-3, with 8 bases aligning to TRBD2. CDR3 nucleotides: TGTGCCAGCAGCTTAAGTCCGAGCGGGGGTGGGGTTGGGACGCAGTATTTT. It encodes CASSLSPSGGGVGTQYF.